This record looks at one T cell receptor (beta chain) sequence and its context. Its cognate antigen is unknown. The authors reverse transcribed roughly 0.5 to 1 ug RNA with random hexamers. Amplification of TCR beta CDR3 used immunoSEQ multiplex PCR across 54 Vbeta and 13 Jbeta. From the immunoSEQ multiplex PCR reads, TCRdb called clonotypes with MiXCR, one entry per CDR3 protein. The repertoire holds about 430,000 distinct CDR3 sequences, more than 80% seen once, with about 0.12% in the top ten. The record originates from a study of CD8 T cells in Susac syndrome. TCR beta from blood CD8+ and CD4+ T cells was sequenced. The CD8+ and CD4+ T cells were negatively isolated, with the TEMRA cells enriched by FACS. Study-wide points: By the study's own acknowledgment, its TCR sequencing and HLA analysis included relatively few individuals.

The V gene end was trimmed by 3 bases and the J gene end by 2 bases; junction bases not matched to a gene: 18. Germline assignment: CDR1 SGHRS and CDR2 YFSETQ. The CDR3 length is 19 residues. Sequences were obtained from CD8+ T cells from PBMCs. This receptor was identified in a human donor with multiple sclerosis. The V call is TRBV5-1, the J call TRBJ1-1; 8 nucleotides line up with TRBD1. This CDR3 reads CASSSPRTGTQATNTEAFF. CDR3 nucleotides: TGCGCCAGCAGCTCACCTCGGACAGGGACTCAGGCCACTAACACTGAAGCTTTCTTT.